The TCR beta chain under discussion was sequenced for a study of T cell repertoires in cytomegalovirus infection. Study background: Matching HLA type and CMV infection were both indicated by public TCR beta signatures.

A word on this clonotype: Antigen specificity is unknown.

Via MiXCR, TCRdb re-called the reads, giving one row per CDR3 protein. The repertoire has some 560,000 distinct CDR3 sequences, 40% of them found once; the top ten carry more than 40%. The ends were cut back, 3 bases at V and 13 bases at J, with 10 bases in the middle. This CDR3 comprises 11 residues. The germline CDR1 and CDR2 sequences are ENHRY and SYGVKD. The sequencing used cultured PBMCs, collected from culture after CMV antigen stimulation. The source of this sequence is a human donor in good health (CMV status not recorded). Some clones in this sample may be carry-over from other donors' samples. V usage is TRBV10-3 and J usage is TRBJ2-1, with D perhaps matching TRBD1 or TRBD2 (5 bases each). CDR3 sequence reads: CAISDRGQQFF. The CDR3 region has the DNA TGTGCCATCAGTGACCGGGGCCAACAGTTCTTC.